The sequence of this T cell receptor (beta chain) was determined in a study of T cell responses to AZD1222 COVID-19 vaccine (dated by TCRdb to the early 2020s). As for the study more broadly: TCR sequencing was performed for about 250 trial participants, of whom about 200 were given two doses of AZD1222 and around 25 were given two doses of MenACWY control vaccine. Trial participants were enrolled into age subgroups of 18-55, 56-69 and 70-plus years, which contained around 150, 28 and 57 TCR-sequenced participants, respectively. Summary of the overall study and its limitations: After two AZD1222 doses, both the breadth and the depth of spike-specific TCRs were significantly higher than at day 0 and than in MenACWY recipients. In the small 56-69-year group, the increase in depth fell short of significance, most likely because of low power. Nearly half of unique spike-specific TCRs reportedly recognized epitopes outside regions mutated in the B.1.351 and B.1.1.7 variants. Because no day 14 peak-response samples were available, the repertoires could be characterized only after the peak T cell response. Vaccine-associated CD4 TCRs spanned the whole spike protein, with dominant responses in regions 160-218 and 743-854. Conclusions about previously exposed vaccinees are limited because only a handful of AZD1222 recipients were SARS-CoV-2 seropositive at baseline. Participants were mostly white British and included more females than males, and it was suggested by the authors that clonal diversity may have been underestimated.

The sample's time point, from its label and the paper: baseline before first vaccination. The label giving this sample's treatment or condition can be read as: meningococcal conjugate vaccine given as trial control. Samples from vaccinated people were obtained from the UK trials COV001 and COV002, which included a single-blind randomized controlled phase 2/3 trial of AZD1222 (ChAdOx1 nCoV-19) in healthy adults. For TCRbeta chain sequencing, PBMC samples from trial participants were taken at day 0 and at day 28 after the second dose. The CDR3 regions of human TCRbeta chains were analyzed by immunosequencing. For the original study's pipeline: Repertoire TCRs were matched against a reference library of SARS-CoV-2-specific TCRs generated with the MIRA antigen-specificity platform. Breadth was defined as the fraction of unique TCRs that were SARS-CoV-2-associated. Depth was defined as the fraction of total T cells that were SARS-CoV-2-associated. Using the MIRA data, every spike-specific TCR was mapped to the spike region that the TCR reacted to and assigned to either a CD4 or a CD8 class. Log10-transformed breadth and depth values were compared by one-way ANOVA with Sidak's multiple comparisons tests. Drawn from immuneACCESS, this table holds only the in-frame rearrangements with V and J called that TCRdb kept. Clones are partly lost; checked studies trace under half to an unresolved V gene and leave the rest unexplained. The DNA was the basis for D and trimming; V, J and clone size are from that table. Counted in this sample were about 96,000 clones; 91% of them appeared once. The ten most abundant clones make up roughly 5.6% of the sample.

As to this clone: Its antigen is currently not known. Base qualities were left out, and no much larger clone turns up one base away.

The CDR3 runs 15 residues from the cysteine to the phenylalanine. Only the CDR3 DNA is retained, 45 bases long and in frame from the first base. From the germline V gene, CDR1 is SGDLS and CDR2 is YYNGEE. V is cut by 0 bases and J by 2 bases, and the space between the germline ends is 9 bases. The receptor was derived from an adult in good health. Sample: peripheral blood, taken on day 0 of MenACWY control vaccination. This chain joins TRBV9 to TRBJ1-3, with the D gene uncertain. The sequenced DNA is TGTGCCAGCAGCGTAGTGTCAGAAGCTGGAAACACCATATATTTT. Translated, this is CASSVVSEAGNTIYF.